This TCR beta chain was sequenced in a study of patients and donors after allogeneic stem cell transplantation. TCRdb called the RT-PCR reads again in MiXCR, with one record for every CDR3 protein. The table shows roughly 960,000 distinct CDR3 sequences, with 15% to 20% occurring only once. Trimming left V 10 bases short and J 3 bases short, with 20 bases between. This CDR3 is 15 amino acids long. In germline, CDR1 is SEHNR, CDR2 FQNEAQ (reference sequence). This TCR was recovered from a human donor who was either an allogeneic HSCT recipient or a stem cell or donor lymphocyte infusion donor (not recorded which). It is not recorded whose cells these are; they may come from a transplant donor. Sequenced: blood, either unsorted or a sorted T cell fraction (not recorded which). The J gene is TRBJ2-3, the V gene TRBV7-9; tentatively, D is TRBD2 (6 bases). The CDR3 loop is CATLPGDRETDTQYF. In nucleotides, the CDR3 is TGTGCCACCTTACCGGGGGACCGGGAGACAGATACGCAGTATTTT. Looking up the rest from reference TRBV7-9 and TRBJ2-3 gives the full variable domain: DTGVSQNPRHKITKRGQNVTFRCDPISEHNRLYWYRQTLGQGPEFLTYFQNEAQLEKSRLLSDRFSAERPKGSFSTLEIQRTEQGDSAMYLCATLPGDRETDTQYFGPGTRLTVL.